Sequencing of this TCR beta chain was carried out in a study of blood T cell repertoires in COVID-19. Study at large: Researchers got acute and convalescent COVID-19 samples from the United States, Italy and Spain. T cells, B-cell-depleted T cells, or PBMCs provided the cDNA or gDNA that served as material.

Per the germline V gene, CDR1 is LGHDT and CDR2 is YNNKEL (reference sequence). The ends lost 1 base at V and 8 bases at J; junction bases unmatched: 7. The CDR3 runs 17 residues. Source study methods: Amplified reference gene primers provided the basis for estimating nucleated cell counts. Using immunoSEQ multiplex PCR, the repertoire was profiled, and TCRdb retains in-frame clones only, with some absent. The DNA was the basis for D and trimming; V, J and clone size are from that table. The table has fewer than 350,000 clones, approximately 86% seen once; the top ten hold 9.9%. Sample: peripheral blood. The chain links TRBV3-1 (or the pseudogene TRBV3-2) to TRBJ2-1; 14 bases map to TRBD2. This receptor was identified in a man under 40 with COVID-19, enrolled during active disease. The CDR3 is CASSQVTGLAGVYEQFF. The DNA for the CDR3 is TGTGCCAGCAGCCAAGTTACGGGACTAGCGGGAGTGTATGAGCAGTTCTTC.